This is a list of T cell receptor beta chains from one sample in a study of CD8 T cells in Susac syndrome. TCRdb used MiXCR to reprocess the immunoSEQ multiplex PCR reads, holding one entry per CDR3 protein. This sample has 250,000 to 300,000 distinct CDR3 sequences, with almost 85% found just once. Material for sequencing was CD8+ T cells from PBMCs. Receptors originate from a human donor with multiple sclerosis. The CDR3 runs from the conserved cysteine through the conserved F or W.

j_gene,v_gene,CDR3aa
TRBJ2-5,TRBV6-1,CAASKWGETQYF
TRBJ2-7,TRBV15,CATSQTSGTWYEQYF
TRBJ2-1,TRBV6-1,CASSRLLNEQFF
TRBJ2-7,TRBV6-6,CASSSADRGPEQYF
TRBJ1-4,TRBV4-3,CASSQEAGEFGKLFF
TRBJ2-7,TRBV14,CASNPGTSYEQYF
TRBJ2-7,TRBV4-1,CASSQDLGASGDEQYF
TRBJ2-7,TRBV30,CAWSVTSGNYEQYF
TRBJ2-1,TRBV14,CASSQEDTGYNEQFF
TRBJ1-1,TRBV19,CASSPGGRANTEAFF
TRBJ2-1,TRBV6-4,CASSPLIAGGGEQFF